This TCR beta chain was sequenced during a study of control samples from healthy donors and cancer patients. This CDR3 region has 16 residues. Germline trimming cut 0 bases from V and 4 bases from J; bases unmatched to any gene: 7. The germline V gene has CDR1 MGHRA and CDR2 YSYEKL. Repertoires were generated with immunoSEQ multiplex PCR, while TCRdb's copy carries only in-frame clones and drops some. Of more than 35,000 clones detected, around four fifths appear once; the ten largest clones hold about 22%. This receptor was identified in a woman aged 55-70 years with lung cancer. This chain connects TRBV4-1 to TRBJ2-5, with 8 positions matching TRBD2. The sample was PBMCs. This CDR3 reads CASSQELGGGTETQYF. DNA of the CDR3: TGCGCCAGCAGCCAAGAACTTGGCGGGGGGACAGAGACCCAGTACTTC.